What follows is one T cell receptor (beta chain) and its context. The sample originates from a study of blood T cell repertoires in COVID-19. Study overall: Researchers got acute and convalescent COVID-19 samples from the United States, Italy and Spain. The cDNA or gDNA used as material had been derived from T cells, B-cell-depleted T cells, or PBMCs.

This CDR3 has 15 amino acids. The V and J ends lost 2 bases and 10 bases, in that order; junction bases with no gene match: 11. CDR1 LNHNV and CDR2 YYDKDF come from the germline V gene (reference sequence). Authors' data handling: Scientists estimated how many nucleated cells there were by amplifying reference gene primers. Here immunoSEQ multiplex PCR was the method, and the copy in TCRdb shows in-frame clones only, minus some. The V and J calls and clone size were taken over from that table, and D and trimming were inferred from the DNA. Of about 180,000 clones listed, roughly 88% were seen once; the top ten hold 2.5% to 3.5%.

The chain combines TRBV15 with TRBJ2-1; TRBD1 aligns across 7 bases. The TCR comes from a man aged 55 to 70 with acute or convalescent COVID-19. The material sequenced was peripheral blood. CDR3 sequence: CATSRNSPMTGEQFF. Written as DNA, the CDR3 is TGTGCCACCAGCAGAAACTCTCCTATGACAGGGGAGCAGTTCTTC. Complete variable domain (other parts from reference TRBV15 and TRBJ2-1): DAMVIQNPRYQVTQFGKPVTLSCSQTLNHNVMYWYQQKSSQAPKLLFHYYDKDFNNEADTPDNFQSRRPNTSFCFLDIRSPGLGDTAMYLCATSRNSPMTGEQFFGPGTRLTVL.